Below are 20 T cell receptor beta chains sequenced from a single sample in a study of beta chain features in type 1 diabetes. Points from the study as a whole: When Type 1 diabetes patients were examined, their TCRB CDR3s proved moderately but significantly shorter in all four CD4+ subsets.

Every isolated RNA sample was fully reverse transcribed, so sequencing captured expressed TCRB transcripts. Assay used: immunoSEQ multiplex PCR; TCRdb lists only in-frame clones, some missing. The repertoire holds about 650,000 clones, with 12% as singletons. Antigens of these TCRs are unknown. Sequenced material: naive CD4+ T cells from blood. The receptors were gathered from a young man with type 1 diabetes.

The V call is TRBV4-2, the J call TRBJ2-3; 11 nucleotides match TRBD2. After removal of 4 bases from V and 0 bases from J, the junction contained 9 bases not matched to a gene. The CDR3 totals 18 residues. Germline-derived CDR1 and CDR2 are LGHNA and YNFKEQ. The CDR3: CASSRLSGGASSTDTQYF. The CDR3 DNA sequence: TGTGCCAGCAGCCGCCTTAGCGGGGGGGCCTCTAGCACAGATACGCAGTATTTT.

This clone was counted a few times. J is TRBJ2-6 and V is TRBV9; D could derive from TRBD1 or TRBD2 (5 bases each). Germline V CDR1 and CDR2: SGDLS, YYNGEE. Between the trimmed V and J ends, which lost 1 base and 0 bases, there was a span of 23 bases. The CDR3 runs 21 residues. The CDR3 is CASSVLYWKGTASSGANVLTF. CDR3 nucleotides: TGTGCCAGCAGCGTATTGTATTGGAAGGGGACGGCAAGCTCTGGGGCCAACGTCCTGACTTTC.

The chain has TRBV19 and TRBJ1-2; TRBD1 matches at 10 bases. The germline CDR1 and CDR2 sequences are LNHDA and SQIVND (reference sequence). The CDR3 spans 14 residues. V dropped 8 bases and J dropped 5; count of bases not matched to a gene: 8. The CDR3 DNA follows: TGTGCCAGTCAGCGGGACAGGGGTCGATATGGCTACACCTTC. Protein sequence: CASQRDRGRYGYTF.

About this clone itself: Other nucleotide sequences in the sample specify the same CDR3. V is TRBV9 and J is TRBJ1-5; tentatively, D is TRBD1 (6 bases). V was trimmed by 3 bases and J by 1 base, leaving 8 bases between them. There are 14 residues in the CDR3. The germline V gene has CDR1 SGDLS and CDR2 YYNGEE. CDR3 nucleotides: TGTGCCAGCAGCGCCCAGGGGAGCAATCAGCCCCAGCATTTT. As protein: CASSAQGSNQPQHF.

This clone was picked up a small number of times. The chain recombines TRBV7-9 with TRBJ2-5; possibly TRBD2 for D (6 bases). CDR1 and CDR2 from the germline V gene are SEHNR and FQNEAQ (reference sequence). This CDR3 contains 14 residues. The ends were cut back, 3 bases at V and 0 bases at J, with 8 bases in the middle. The CDR3 coding sequence is TGTGCCAGCAGCTTTGGGACTCACCAAGAGACCCAGTACTTC. Protein sequence: CASSFGTHQETQYF.

V is TRBV5-6 and J is TRBJ2-5; D is perhaps TRBD2 (7 bases). Germline CDR1 is SGHDT and CDR2 is YYEEEE. Trimming stripped 2 bases from V and 8 bases from J, with 13 bases between. CDR3 length: 13 residues. The CDR3 bases are TGTGCCAGCAGCTTTCCCCCGGGGGGCACCCAGTACTTC. As protein: CASSFPPGGTQYF. Complete variable domain (other parts from reference TRBV5-6 and TRBJ2-5): DAGVTQSPTHLIKTRGQQVTLRCSPKSGHDTVSWYQQALGQGPQFIFQYYEEEERQRGNFPDRFSGHQFPNYSSELNVNALLLGDSALYLCASSFPPGGTQYFGPGTRLLVL.

The table lists this clone with a few counts. Different DNA sequences within this sample yield the same CDR3. J is TRBJ1-5 and V is TRBV5-1, with D uncertain. Germline CDR1 SGHRS, CDR2 YFSETQ. This CDR3 comprises 15 residues. V lost 0 bases, J lost 0 bases, and 7 bases lay in between. CDR3 DNA sequence: TGCGCCAGCAGCTTGGGGGAAAATAGCAATCAGCCCCAGCATTTT. Amino acid sequence: CASSLGENSNQPQHF.

This chain uses TRBV30 with TRBJ2-1; D ambiguous. V lost 1 base and J 5 bases, leaving 9 bases between the germline ends. The germline V gene encodes CDR1 GTSNPN and CDR2 SVGIG (reference sequence). The CDR3 has 13 amino acids. The DNA for the CDR3 is TGTGCCTGGAGTGACGATCATAACAATGAGCAGTTCTTC. Its protein product is CAWSDDHNNEQFF.

In this sample, this clone turned up a few times. The genes are TRBV5-1 and TRBJ2-7; D is possibly TRBD2 (5 bases). V gave up 0 bases and J gave up 6 bases, with 10 bases separating them. Germline V gene data show CDR1 as SGHRS and CDR2 as YFSETQ. The CDR3 covers 13 residues. The CDR3 DNA reads as TGCGCCAGCAGCTTGGAACTAGGCTCCGAGCAGTACTTC. Translation: CASSLELGSEQYF.

This clone was seen a handful of times. The V call is TRBV14, the J call TRBJ1-2; TRBD1 agrees at 7 bases. Germline CDR1 is SGHDN and CDR2 is FVKESK. There are 13 residues in the CDR3. J gave up 6 bases and V 4 bases, and 5 bases lay outside the gene matches. The chain's CDR3 is CASSLRDSHGYTF. CDR3 DNA sequence: TGTGCCAGCAGCCTGCGGGACAGCCATGGCTACACCTTC.

Concerning this clone: The junction departs from the called germline gene at one end, perhaps through a read error. The chain employs TRBV9 and TRBJ2-3, with D tentatively TRBD1 or TRBD2 (6 bases each). This CDR3 contains 12 residues. Per the germline V gene, CDR1 is SGDLS and CDR2 is YYNGEE. As DNA, the CDR3 is TGTGCCAGCAGCGTAGTGGGGGGCCGGTTAGATTTT. Encoded protein: CASSVVGGRLDF.

This clone was detected only a few times. This chain links TRBV6-1 with TRBJ2-5; TRBD2 might be the D (6 bases). V lost 5 bases and J lost 1, with 8 bases in between. This CDR3 contains 13 residues. Per germline, CDR1 MNHNS and CDR2 SASEGT. Written as DNA, the CDR3 is TGTGCCAGCAGTACGGGGGTCCAAGAGACCCAGTACTTC. As protein: CASSTGVQETQYF.

The chain employs TRBV6-6 and TRBJ1-6, with TRBD1 matching over 7 bases. This CDR3 is built from 16 residues. Germline V lookup: CDR1 MNHNY, CDR2 SVGAGI (reference sequence). Trimming cost V 4 bases and J 5 bases; bases outside gene matches: 8. CDR3 nucleotide sequence: TGTGCCAGCAGTTCCTCGACAGGGTTCAATAATTCACCCCTCCACTTT. This sequence encodes CASSSSTGFNNSPLHF.

This clone showed up just a few times. The rearrangement links TRBV5-1 to TRBJ1-6; D is ambiguous. Between the trimmed V and J ends, which lost 5 bases and 10 bases, there was a span of 13 bases. This CDR3 has 13 amino acids. Germline V gene sequence: CDR1 SGHRS, CDR2 YFSETQ. CDR3 nucleotide sequence: TGCGCCAGCAGGTCCGCCGAGGAGTCACCCCTCCACTTT. Translation: CASRSAEESPLHF.

There are a few counts of this clone. The chain uses TRBV11-2 and TRBJ1-4; no clear D. V was shortened by 2 bases and J by 0 bases, with 10 bases between the two germline ends. This CDR3 has 16 amino acids. Germline V gene sequence: CDR1 SGHAT, CDR2 FQNNGV. The CDR3 DNA reads as TGTGCCAGCAGCTTATTTGTGTTGGCAACTAATGAAAAACTGTTTTTT. Its translation: CASSLFVLATNEKLFF.

The rearrangement links TRBV11-2 to TRBJ1-4; D is uncertain. Germline V gene data show CDR1 as SGHAT and CDR2 as FQNNGV. The germline V and J ends were trimmed by 1 base and 8 bases, with 11 bases remaining between them. This CDR3 is 14 amino acids long. In nucleotides, the CDR3 is TGTGCCAGCAGCTTAGTGGGTACTAGCGAAAAACTGTTTTTT. Protein: CASSLVGTSEKLFF.

This clone was seen a few times. The V and J genes are TRBV9 and TRBJ1-4; TRBD1 is a possible D gene (5 bases). The CDR3 length is 18 residues. Trimming took off 3 bases at V and 8 bases at J, with 26 bases between the two ends. Germline CDR1 is SGDLS and CDR2 is YYNGEE. The CDR3 DNA sequence: TGTGCCAGCAGCGCAGATCCGGCCCCGGGACGGGAGGCGGAAAAACTGTTTTTT. As protein: CASSADPAPGREAEKLFF.

The chain combines TRBV7-9 with TRBJ1-5, with 7 bases identical to TRBD1. V dropped 5 bases and J dropped 3; count of bases not matched to a gene: 4. Per the germline V gene, CDR1 is SEHNR and CDR2 is FQNEAQ (reference sequence). The CDR3 is 14 amino acids. In DNA form, the CDR3 reads TGTGCCAGCAGCGAACAGGGGATCAATCAGCCCCAGCATTTT. Encoded protein: CASSEQGINQPQHF.

The rearrangement joins TRBV5-1 to TRBJ2-1; D is perhaps TRBD1 (5 bases). This CDR3 has 13 amino acids. The V gene's germline CDR1 is SGHRS and CDR2 YFSETQ. V lost 0 bases, J lost 6 bases, and 7 bases lay in between. The CDR3 nucleotides are TGCGCCAGCAGCTTGGAACAGGTCAATGAGCAGTTCTTC. This gives the protein CASSLEQVNEQFF.

In this sample, this clone turned up a few times. This sequence joins TRBV6-5 and TRBJ2-7; 11 positions agree with TRBD1. V was clipped by 0 bases and J by 3 bases; unmatched bases: 4. Germline CDR1 is MNHEY and CDR2 is SVGAGI. The CDR3 runs 16 residues. The CDR3 sequence is CASSYSGQGAVYEQYF. The CDR3 DNA reads as TGTGCCAGCAGTTACTCCGGACAGGGGGCTGTCTACGAGCAGTACTTC.